The present entry profiles one TCR beta chain with its context. The antigen is undetermined. The CDR3 loop spans 15 amino acids. Germline V gene data show CDR1 as MNHEY and CDR2 as SVGAGI. V lost 4 bases and J lost 6, with 16 bases in between. Unique molecular identifiers featured in how the TCRbeta library was prepared. One entry per CDR3 protein, called by TCRdb with MiXCR from the PCR reads. The sample includes about 290,000 distinct CDR3 sequences, 10% seen only once; the top ten take approximately 7%. The sample is drawn from a study of T-cell reconstitution after alpha-beta-depleted transplantation in children. The study, taken as a whole, reports: T-cell numbers and diversity one year post-transplant derived largely from freshly generated T cells. Reports say that about two months after transplant, the alpha-beta T cells came out of several hundred graft clones that had expanded.

V usage is TRBV6-5 and J usage is TRBJ2-1; D not resolved. Source: PBMCs, taken before TCRalphabeta/CD19-depleted stem cell transplant. This TCR came from a boy under two years old with acute myeloid leukemia, due to receive a stem cell transplant. CDR3 in DNA: TGTGCCAGCAGTTCCCTCCGGAAGGTGGCCAATGAGCAGTTCTTC. Amino acid sequence: CASSSLRKVANEQFF.